The 18 T cell receptor beta chains below come from one sample, sequenced in a study of cytomegalovirus exposure and HLA in healthy donors. Vbeta (60) and Jbeta (13) primers were used in the PCR. The repertoire was sequenced with immunoSEQ multiplex PCR; TCRdb's copy has only in-frame clones and lacks some. The data hold under 200,000 clones, with about 81% observed a single time. The sample was PBMCs. Every receptor here comes from a woman aged 18-29 years in good health and CMV-seronegative.

On this clone itself: A read error may account for a junction end that differs from germline. The chain couples TRBV5-1 to TRBJ2-7; 9 bases line up with TRBD2. Germline V gives CDR1 SGHRS, CDR2 YFSETQ. This CDR3 has 17 residues. Here the CDR3 DNA reads TGCGCCAGCAGCTTGGAGGCTAGCGGGGCCAGCTCCTACGGGCAGTACTTC. Its translation is CASSLEASGASSYGQYF.

V usage is TRBV27 and J usage is TRBJ2-7, with 7 nucleotides matching TRBD1. J was trimmed by 2 bases and V by 7 bases; bases with no gene match: 11. This CDR3 has 15 residues. Per the germline V gene, CDR1 is MNHEY and CDR2 is SMNVEV (reference sequence). CDR3 bases: TGTGCCAGCAACAACCGGGACAGAAAACCCTACGAGCAGTACTTC. It encodes CASNNRDRKPYEQYF.

This rearrangement joins TRBV5-1 to TRBJ2-3, with D possibly TRBD2 on 6 matching bases. The CDR3 spans 14 residues. Trimming left V 4 bases short and J 3 bases short, with 12 bases between. The germline V gene encodes CDR1 SGHRS and CDR2 YFSETQ. CDR3 sequence (DNA): TGCGCCAGCAGCCTAGGGGACTCGACAGATACGCAGTATTTT. Protein product: CASSLGDSTDTQYF.

The chain recombines TRBV5-1 with TRBJ1-4; 7 bases are a match to TRBD1. This CDR3 contains 13 residues. V lost 5 bases to trimming and J lost 8 bases; unmatched junction nucleotides: 6. The germline gives CDR1 SGHRS, CDR2 YFSETQ. The CDR3 sequence is CASRQGHREKLFF. In DNA form, the CDR3 reads TGCGCCAGCAGACAGGGGCATCGGGAAAAACTGTTTTTT.

CDR3 sequence (DNA): TGTGCCAGCAGCTTCCAGGGGACCTACGAGCAGTACTTC. It translates to CASSFQGTYEQYF. The chain is built from TRBV7-9 and TRBJ2-7; D is possibly TRBD1 (6 bases). The germline V gene encodes CDR1 SEHNR and CDR2 FQNEAQ (reference sequence). V lost 3 bases to trimming and J lost 2 bases, with 8 bases between them. The CDR3 extends over 13 amino acids.

The chain links TRBV15 to TRBJ2-1; 7 bases match TRBD1. Per the germline V gene, CDR1 is LNHNV and CDR2 is YYDKDF (reference sequence). The CDR3 spans 12 residues. Trimming took 2 bases from V and 8 from J; bases not matched to a gene: 0. This chain's CDR3 is CATSRTGDEQFF. DNA of the CDR3: TGTGCCACCAGCAGAACAGGGGATGAGCAGTTCTTC. Variable domain in full (rest from reference TRBV15 and TRBJ2-1): DAMVIQNPRYQVTQFGKPVTLSCSQTLNHNVMYWYQQKSSQAPKLLFHYYDKDFNNEADTPDNFQSRRPNTSFCFLDIRSPGLGDTAMYLCATSRTGDEQFFGPGTRLTVL.

This clone has just one count. The V gene is TRBV6-1, the J gene TRBJ1-2; 7 bases are a match to TRBD1. There are 15 residues in the CDR3. Germline V gene lookup returns CDR1 MNHNS and CDR2 SASEGT. Trimming cost V 6 bases and J 4 bases; bases outside gene matches: 11. CDR3 protein: CASRDRPTGIYGYTF. DNA for the CDR3: TGTGCCAGCAGGGACAGGCCCACGGGCATCTATGGCTACACCTTC.

The chain carries TRBV30 and TRBJ2-2, with D perhaps matching TRBD1 (5 bases). The CDR3 runs 16 residues. The germline V gene encodes CDR1 GTSNPN and CDR2 SVGIG (reference sequence). V was pared by 0 bases and J by 5 bases, with 16 bases between. The CDR3 sequence: CAWSVRAGSLTGELFF. CDR3 DNA: TGTGCCTGGAGTGTAAGGGCAGGGTCTTTGACCGGGGAGCTGTTTTTT. The full variable domain, in which reference TRBV30 and TRBJ2-2 provide the parts outside the CDR3, is SQTIHQWPATLVQPVGSPLSLECTVEGTSNPNLYWYRQAAGRGLQLLFYSVGIGQISSEVPQNLSASRPQDRQFILSSKKLLLSDSGFYLCAWSVRAGSLTGELFFGEGSRLTVL.

The chain combines TRBV4-1 with TRBJ2-1, with 7 nucleotides matching TRBD1. Germline CDR1 is MGHRA and CDR2 is YSYEKL. The CDR3 sequence is 16 residues long. The J segment lost 2 bases and the V segment lost 3 bases, leaving 7 bases of the junction unmatched. CDR3: CASSQQLDRTYNEQFF. CDR3 sequence (DNA): TGCGCCAGCAGCCAGCAATTGGACAGGACCTACAATGAGCAGTTCTTC.

The rearrangement uses TRBV9 and TRBJ2-5, with 13 nucleotides matching TRBD2. The CDR3 runs to 16 residues. Germline loops: CDR1 SGDLS, CDR2 YYNGEE. The J segment lost 1 base and the V segment lost 4 bases, leaving 4 bases of the junction unmatched. The CDR3 coding sequence is TGTGCCAGCAGCCCCGGACTAGCGGGGGTCCAAGAGACCCAGTACTTC. Amino acid sequence: CASSPGLAGVQETQYF.

This chain links TRBV29-1 with TRBJ1-2; TRBD1 agrees at 7 bases. The CDR3 contains 14 residues. The J segment lost 10 bases and the V segment lost 0 bases, leaving 11 bases of the junction unmatched. Per germline, CDR1 SQVTM and CDR2 ANQGSEA. The CDR3 DNA sequence: TGCAGCGTTGAAGATCCTAGTTGGGACAGCTTCTACACCTTC. As protein: CSVEDPSWDSFYTF.

The sample holds one count of this clone. The genes are TRBV7-9 and TRBJ1-1, with D unclear. V was shortened by 2 bases and J by 6 bases, with 13 bases between the two germline ends. CDR3 length: 14 residues. Germline V gene sequence: CDR1 SEHNR, CDR2 FQNEAQ (reference sequence). CDR3 DNA sequence: TGTGCCAGCAGCTTAATTCGGCGGTACGCTGAAGCTTTCTTT. Protein sequence: CASSLIRRYAEAFF.

This CDR3 is CASSLGAGGGTEQYF. CDR3 DNA sequence: TGTGCCAGCAGCTTGGGTGCGGGAGGGGGCACCGAGCAGTACTTC. V is TRBV5-4 and J is TRBJ2-5, with 9 bases aligning to TRBD2. The J call is uncertain, as TRBJ2-7 better fits the DNA end. The germline CDR1 and CDR2 sequences are SGHNT and YYREEE (reference sequence). The CDR3 extends over 15 amino acids.

This clone was observed a single time. The CDR3, as DNA: TGTGCCAGCAGCGGAGGGACTAGCGGGGGTTCCTACAATGAGCAGTTCTTC. The encoded protein is CASSGGTSGGSYNEQFF. The J gene is TRBJ2-1, the V gene TRBV11-2; 14 positions match TRBD2. CDR3 size: 17 residues. Germline V gene data show CDR1 as SGHAT and CDR2 as FQNNGV. V gave up 5 bases and J gave up 1 base; unmatched junction bases: 4. The variable domain in full, with the rest retrieved from reference TRBV11-2 and TRBJ2-1, is EAGVAQSPRYKIIEKRQSVAFWCNPISGHATLYWYQQILGQGPKLLIQFQNNGVVDDSQLPKDRFSAERLKGVDSTLKIQPAKLEDSAVYLCASSGGTSGGSYNEQFFGPGTRLTVL.

The J gene is TRBJ1-4, the V gene TRBV7-9; tentative D call: TRBD1 (6 bases). V dropped 3 bases and J dropped 3 bases, with 8 bases sitting between them. Germline V gene lookup returns CDR1 SEHNR and CDR2 FQNEAQ (reference sequence). The CDR3 consists of 14 residues. CDR3 residues: CASSFRQANEKLFF. As DNA, the CDR3 is TGTGCCAGCAGCTTCAGACAGGCTAATGAAAAACTGTTTTTT.

This clone has more than one count but fewer than ten. This chain uses TRBV5-1 with TRBJ1-1; 7 bases align to TRBD1. Losses at the gene ends were 1 base for V and 7 bases for J; bases not matched to a gene: 4. Germline V lookup: CDR1 SGHRS, CDR2 YFSETQ. The length of the CDR3 is 13 residues. CDR3 sequence (DNA): TGCGCCAGCAGCTTGCGAGGGGGCGGTGAAGCTTTCTTT. Protein product: CASSLRGGGEAFF.

CDR3 region: CASSSIYEQYF. The CDR3 coding sequence is TGTGCCAGCAGTTCTATTTACGAGCAGTACTTC. This sequence joins TRBV6-6 and TRBJ2-7; D is uncertain. The CDR3 is 11 amino acids. The V gene's germline CDR1 is MNHNY and CDR2 SVGAGI (reference sequence). Trimming left V 4 bases short and J 4 bases short, with 5 bases between.

V and J are TRBV4-1 and TRBJ2-7; 7 nucleotides align to TRBD2. J lost 4 bases, V lost 6 bases, and 9 bases had no gene match. This CDR3 contains 14 residues. Germline CDR1 and CDR2: MGHRA and YSYEKL. CDR3 DNA: TGCGCCAGCAGTAGACCCGGGGGGACTTACGAGCAGTACTTC. Encoded protein: CASSRPGGTYEQYF.